This T cell receptor beta chain was sequenced in a study of spatial heterogeneity in lung cancer. Study background: Detection consistently yielded more beta chains than alpha chains. Raw-read counts averaged over ten per unique TCR and UMI combination.

Each TCR cDNA molecule bore a unique molecular identifier. Each CDR3 protein gets one entry after TCRdb re-called the 5' RACE reads with MiXCR. This table has 2,000 to 2,500 distinct CDR3 sequences, roughly 12% appearing once. This clonotype is categorized as medium-sized. This beta chain is off target for a library built for alpha chains, so its abundance means little. This CDR3 contains 12 residues. Germline V gives CDR1 LGHNT, CDR2 FRNRAP. The V gene lost 5 bases and the J gene lost 7 bases, with 11 bases spanning the gap. As to time point: sample taken at primary tumor resection. Researchers sequenced whole RNA taken from tumor, nontumor lung or frozen PBMC without sorting. A total of around 67 untreated early-stage non-small cell lung cancer patients served as donors.

The TCR was taken from a male donor with early-stage non-small cell lung cancer. The chain employs TRBV12-5 and TRBJ1-2; D gene ambiguous. Specimen: normal lung tissue next to the tumor, collected at surgery. The CDR3: CASGTLLGGYTF. In DNA form, the CDR3 reads TGTGCTAGTGGTACCTTGTTAGGTGGCTACACCTTC.